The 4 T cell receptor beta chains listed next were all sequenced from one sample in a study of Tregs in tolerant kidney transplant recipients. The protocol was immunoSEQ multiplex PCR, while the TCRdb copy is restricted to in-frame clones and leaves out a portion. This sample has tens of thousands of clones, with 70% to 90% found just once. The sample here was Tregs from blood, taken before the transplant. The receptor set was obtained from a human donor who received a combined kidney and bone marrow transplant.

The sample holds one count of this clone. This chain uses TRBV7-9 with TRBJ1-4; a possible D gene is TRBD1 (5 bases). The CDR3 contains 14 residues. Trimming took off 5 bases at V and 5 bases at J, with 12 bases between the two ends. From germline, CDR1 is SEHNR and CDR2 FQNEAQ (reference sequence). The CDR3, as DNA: TGTGCCAGCAGCAACCGGGACGGCAATGAAAAACTGTTTTTT. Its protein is CASSNRDGNEKLFF.

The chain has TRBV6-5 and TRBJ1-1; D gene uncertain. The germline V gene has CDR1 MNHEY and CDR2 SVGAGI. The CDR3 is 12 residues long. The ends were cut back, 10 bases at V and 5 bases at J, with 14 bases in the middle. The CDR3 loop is CATHFPGTEAFF. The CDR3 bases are TGTGCCACCCACTTTCCCGGGACTGAAGCTTTCTTT.

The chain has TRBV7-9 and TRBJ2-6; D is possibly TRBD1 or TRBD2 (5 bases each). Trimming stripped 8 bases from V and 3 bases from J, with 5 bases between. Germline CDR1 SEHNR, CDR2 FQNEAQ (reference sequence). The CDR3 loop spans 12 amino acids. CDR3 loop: CASGGGANVLTF. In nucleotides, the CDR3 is TGTGCCAGCGGGGGTGGGGCCAACGTCCTGACTTTC.

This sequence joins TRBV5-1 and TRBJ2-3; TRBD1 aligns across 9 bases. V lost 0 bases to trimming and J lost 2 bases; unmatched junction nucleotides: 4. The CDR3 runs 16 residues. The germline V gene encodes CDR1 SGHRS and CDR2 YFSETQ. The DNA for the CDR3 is TGCGCCAGCAGCTTGGGGGACAGGGATATCACAGATACGCAGTATTTT. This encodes CASSLGDRDITDTQYF. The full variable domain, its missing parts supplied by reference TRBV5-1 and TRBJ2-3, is KAGVTQTPRYLIKTRGQQVTLSCSPISGHRSVSWYQQTPGQGLQFLFEYFSETQRNKGNFPGRFSGRQFSNSRSEMNVSTLELGDSALYLCASSLGDRDITDTQYFGPGTRLTVL.